The rows below give T cell receptor beta chains drawn from one sample of a study of Ad26.COV2.S vaccination and SARS-CoV-2 variants. The data were produced by immunoSEQ multiplex PCR, yet TCRdb's version contains in-frame clones alone and is incomplete. The repertoire includes hundreds of thousands of clones, around 86% of them detected once, and about 3.5% sits in the top ten. The source material was peripheral blood, sampled in a trial of Ad26.COV2.S vaccine versus placebo. The receptor source for this set is a person aged 18-60 years who received the Ad26.COV2.S COVID-19 vaccine or a placebo. Each CDR3 is given without its conserved first and last residue.

ASSPNGGGDTEAF,TRBV18
ASSYIQGAIYEQY,TRBV6-2/TRBV6-3
ASSLQGAPTGDIQY,TRBV7-9
ASSLVGGLGANVLT,TRBV5-1
ASSLNGGNTEAF,TRBV11-3
ASSQDQGTGGAGGYT,TRBV4-1
ASSLLLAGGRQETQY,TRBV7-6
ASSVGTDQPQH,TRBV9
ASSLAGGGTEAF,TRBV5-6
ASSQDLGTSGGKNIQY,TRBV4-3
ASSRSLSGNTIY,TRBV6-5
ASGTNTGELF,TRBV19
ASSVQGGSGYT,TRBV2
ASSFGDTEAF,TRBV12-3/TRBV12-4
ASTQGASNQPQH,TRBV6-5
ATSRREDRAAHTDTQY,TRBV15
ASSSKGNEQF,TRBV27
ASSLSRTGNTGELF,TRBV27
ASSLEGGGTDTQY,TRBV7-2
ASSYPETGGFGKKETQY,TRBV5-1
ASSPGKSDYEQY,TRBV18
SVEGQNDGAGELF,TRBV29-1
ASSPRGVGQPQH,TRBV28
ASSPLGSNQPQH,TRBV5-8
ASSPGAGNSPLH,TRBV3-1/TRBV3-2
ASSLQGDQPQH,TRBV7-3
ASSDSRGYT,TRBV2
ASSLVRGLYNEQF,TRBV7-2
ASSYSLAAYNSPLH,TRBV6-5
ASSLNGHFYGYT,TRBV11-2
AWGYSNQPQH,TRBV30
ASSLGGGGGYT,TRBV7-9
ASSFGLATYEQY,TRBV11-2
AISPTLRNEQF,TRBV10-3
ASSLAGGQPQH,TRBV5-1
ASSPELGGGETQY,TRBV18
ASSVGAANTGELF,TRBV2
ASSIGGGETQY,TRBV19
ASSMTSDTEAF,TRBV19
ASSRTWDEAF,TRBV12-3/TRBV12-4
ASSQDWDRLTDTQY,TRBV3-1/TRBV3-2
ASSLGVGGGSPLH,TRBV5-1
ASSIVTGQAQY,TRBV19
SGDRTGQNTEAF,TRBV29-1
ASSVQETQY,TRBV7-9
ASSVGDRVLTASGNTIY,TRBV9
ASSPRSGDYEQY,TRBV18